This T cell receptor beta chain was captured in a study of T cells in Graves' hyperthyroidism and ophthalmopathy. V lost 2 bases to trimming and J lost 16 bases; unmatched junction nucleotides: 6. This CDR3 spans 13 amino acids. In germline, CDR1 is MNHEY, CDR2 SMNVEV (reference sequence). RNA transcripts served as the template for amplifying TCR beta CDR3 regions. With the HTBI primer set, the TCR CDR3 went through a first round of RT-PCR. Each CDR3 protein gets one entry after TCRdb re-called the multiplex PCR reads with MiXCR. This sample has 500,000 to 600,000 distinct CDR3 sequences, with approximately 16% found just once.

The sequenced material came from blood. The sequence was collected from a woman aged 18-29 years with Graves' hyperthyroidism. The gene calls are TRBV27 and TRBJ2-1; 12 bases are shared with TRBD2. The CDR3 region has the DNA TGTGCCAGCAGTTTACTAGCGGGGGGGTTAGGTTTCTTC. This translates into CASSLLAGGLGFF.